This T cell receptor beta chain was recorded in a study of T cells after yellow fever vaccination. Study context: SMART-Seq v4 Ultra Low Input prepared the low-cell-number fractions.

General study points: The secondary response peaked faster, at day 5 versus 15, but was weaker. Most primary-vaccination clones recurred post-booster (around 95% CD4, more than 85% CD8).

The CDR3 runs to 16 residues. Germline CDR1 and CDR2: ENHRY and SYGVKD. V lost 0 bases and J 6 bases, leaving 12 bases between the germline ends. About this clonotype: Its antigen is undetermined.

By 5'RACE template switching, TCR cDNA was produced, with a universal primer site and UMIs added in the process. Using its own MiXCR run on the 5' RACE reads, TCRdb lists one record per CDR3 protein. The sample contains approximately 300,000 distinct CDR3 sequences, about 8.7% of which appear only once. The TCR was taken from a man aged 18-30 years who received the YFV17D yellow fever vaccine. The rearrangement joins TRBV10-3 to TRBJ1-6; a weak D match, TRBD1 (6 bases). The specimen comprised PBMCs, sampled on the day of the first yellow fever vaccination. CDR3: CAISESRGGSNSPLHF. The CDR3 nucleotides are TGTGCCATCAGTGAGTCGAGAGGGGGGAGTAATTCACCCCTCCACTTT.